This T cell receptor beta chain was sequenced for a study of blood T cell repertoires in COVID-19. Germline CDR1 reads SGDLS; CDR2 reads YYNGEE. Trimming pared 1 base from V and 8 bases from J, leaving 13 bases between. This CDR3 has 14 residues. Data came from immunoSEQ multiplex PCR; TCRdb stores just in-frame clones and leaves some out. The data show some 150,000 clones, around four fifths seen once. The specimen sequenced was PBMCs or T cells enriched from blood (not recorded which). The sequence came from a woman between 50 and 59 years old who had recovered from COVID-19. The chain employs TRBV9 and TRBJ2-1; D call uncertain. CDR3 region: CASSVFEVRYEQFF. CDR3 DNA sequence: TGTGCCAGCAGCGTATTCGAGGTCAGATATGAGCAGTTCTTC.